This T cell receptor beta chain appears in the sequencing data of a study of prognosis after radiotherapy for stage I lung cancer. As for the study in general: It was between 2018 and early 2019 that stage I non-small cell lung cancer patients were enrolled. The study recorded squamous cell carcinoma in about seven patients and adenocarcinoma in approximately twelve. General study results and limits: Post-therapy Shannon entropy was lower in patients developing distant metastases following stereotactic body radiation therapy.

This clonotype was recorded many times. What it recognizes is unknown. The junction differs from germline at one of its ends, possibly a read error. Researchers used two-round multiplex PCR to amplify TCR beta CDR3 starting from genomic DNA. First-round PCR employed TRBV- and TRBJ-specific primers for each gene. TCRdb redid the calling of the multiplex PCR reads with MiXCR, one entry per CDR3 protein. In the table there are approximately 18,000 distinct CDR3 sequences, 50% of which are singletons. Looked up from germline, CDR1 is SSHAT and CDR2 is FNYEAQ (reference sequence). This CDR3 has 15 residues.

The source material was PBMCs, sampled before or after stereotactic body radiation therapy (not recorded which). The chain is built from TRBV7-7 and TRBJ2-3; tentative D call: TRBD1 (5 bases). The receptor comes from a donor over 45 with non-small cell lung cancer. CDR3 region: CASSLGVGGTDTQYF. The CDR3 DNA is TGTGCTAGCAGCTTAGGGGTGGGCGGCACAGATACGCAGTATTTT.